The entry below describes one TCR beta chain. TCR beta CDR3 region amplification was performed from RNA transcripts. HTBI primers were employed in a first-round RT-PCR of the TCR CDR3. TCRdb re-called the multiplex PCR reads with MiXCR, one entry per CDR3 protein. There are approximately 600,000 distinct CDR3 sequences in the sample; roughly 20% occur only once, and about 34% lies in the top ten. The CDR3 runs 14 residues. The germline CDR1 and CDR2 sequences are MNHEY and SVGEGT. Germline trimming cut 2 bases from V and 9 bases from J; bases unmatched to any gene: 3. Uncontrolled infection, other autoimmune disease, pregnancy or lactation barred patients from enrollment. The data stem from a study of T cells in Graves' hyperthyroidism and ophthalmopathy.

The TCR was taken from a man in his thirties or forties with Graves' ophthalmopathy. This sequence joins TRBV6-2 or TRBV6-3 and TRBJ1-6, with 8 bases lining up with TRBD1. The sequenced sample was blood. The CDR3 region is CASSYAGGISPLHF. CDR3 DNA: TGTGCCAGCAGTTACGCAGGGGGCATTTCACCCCTCCACTTT.